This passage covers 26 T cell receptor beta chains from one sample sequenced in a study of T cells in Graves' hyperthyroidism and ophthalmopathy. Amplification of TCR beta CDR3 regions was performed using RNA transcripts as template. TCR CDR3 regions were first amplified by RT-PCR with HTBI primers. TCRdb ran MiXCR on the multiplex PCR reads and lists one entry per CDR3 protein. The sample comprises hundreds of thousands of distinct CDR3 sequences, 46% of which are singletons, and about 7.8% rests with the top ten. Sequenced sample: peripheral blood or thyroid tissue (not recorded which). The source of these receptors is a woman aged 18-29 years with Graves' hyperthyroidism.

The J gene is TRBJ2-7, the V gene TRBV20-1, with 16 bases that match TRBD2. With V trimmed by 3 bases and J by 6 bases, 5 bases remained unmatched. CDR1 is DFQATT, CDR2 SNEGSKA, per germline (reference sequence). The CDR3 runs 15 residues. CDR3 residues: CSARLGLAGGIEQYF. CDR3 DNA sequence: TGCAGTGCTAGGCTGGGACTAGCGGGAGGGATCGAGCAGTACTTC.

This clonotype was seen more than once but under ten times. The CDR3 loop is CASRPRQGRDYGYTF. CDR3 sequence (DNA): TGTGCCAGCAGACCCAGACAGGGGAGGGACTATGGCTACACCTTC. The chain couples TRBV7-9 to TRBJ1-2, with TRBD1 identical over 8 bases. Looked up from germline, CDR1 is SEHNR and CDR2 is FQNEAQ (reference sequence). After removal of 6 bases from V and 3 bases from J, the junction contained 9 bases not matched to a gene. CDR3 length: 15 amino acids.

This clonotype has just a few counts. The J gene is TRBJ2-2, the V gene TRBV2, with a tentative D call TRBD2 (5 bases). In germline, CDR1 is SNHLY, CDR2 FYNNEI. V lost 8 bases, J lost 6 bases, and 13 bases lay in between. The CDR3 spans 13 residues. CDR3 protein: CASRDSLSGELFF. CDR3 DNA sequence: TGTGCCAGCCGGGATTCCCTTTCCGGGGAGCTGTTTTTT. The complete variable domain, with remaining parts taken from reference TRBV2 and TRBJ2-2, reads EPEVTQTPSHQVTQMGQEVILRCVPISNHLYFYWYRQILGQKVEFLVSFYNNEISEKSEIFDDQFSVERPDGSNFTLKIRSTKLEDSAMYFCASRDSLSGELFFGEGSRLTVL.

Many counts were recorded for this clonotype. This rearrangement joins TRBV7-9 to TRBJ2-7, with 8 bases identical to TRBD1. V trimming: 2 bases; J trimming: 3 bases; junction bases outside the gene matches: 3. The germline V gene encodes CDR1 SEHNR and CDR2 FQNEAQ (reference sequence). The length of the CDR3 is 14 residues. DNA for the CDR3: TGTGCCAGCAGCTTACAGGGGGCATTCTACGAGCAGTACTTC. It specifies CASSLQGAFYEQYF.

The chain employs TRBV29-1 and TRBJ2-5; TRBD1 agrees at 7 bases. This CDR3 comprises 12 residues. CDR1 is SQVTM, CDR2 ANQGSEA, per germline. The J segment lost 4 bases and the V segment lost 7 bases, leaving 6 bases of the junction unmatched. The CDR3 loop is CSADRVPETQYF. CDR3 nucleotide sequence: TGCAGCGCCGACAGGGTTCCAGAGACCCAGTACTTC.

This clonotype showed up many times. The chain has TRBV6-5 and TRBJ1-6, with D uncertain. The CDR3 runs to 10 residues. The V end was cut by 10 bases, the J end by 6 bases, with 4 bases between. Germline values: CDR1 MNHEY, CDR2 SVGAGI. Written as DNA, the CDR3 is TGTGCCAACTTTAATTCACCCCTCCACTTT. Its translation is CANFNSPLHF.

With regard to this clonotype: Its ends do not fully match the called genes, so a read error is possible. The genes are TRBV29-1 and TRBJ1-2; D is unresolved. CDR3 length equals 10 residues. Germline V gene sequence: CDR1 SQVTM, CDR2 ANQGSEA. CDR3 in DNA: TGCAGCGGGAACAACTATAGCTACACCTTC. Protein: CSGNNYSYTF.

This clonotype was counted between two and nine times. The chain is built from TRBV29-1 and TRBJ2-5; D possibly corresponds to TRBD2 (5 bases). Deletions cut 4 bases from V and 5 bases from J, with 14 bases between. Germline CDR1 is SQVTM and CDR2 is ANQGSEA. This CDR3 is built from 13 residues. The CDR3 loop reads CSVVPGKSETQYF. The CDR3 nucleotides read TGCAGCGTTGTTCCGGGGAAGAGTGAGACCCAGTACTTC. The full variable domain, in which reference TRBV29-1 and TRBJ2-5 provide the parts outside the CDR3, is SAVISQKPSRDICQRGTSLTIQCQVDSQVTMMFWYRQQPGQSLTLIATANQGSEATYESGFVIDKFPISRPNLTFSTLTVSNMSPEDSSIYLCSVVPGKSETQYFGPGTRLLVL.

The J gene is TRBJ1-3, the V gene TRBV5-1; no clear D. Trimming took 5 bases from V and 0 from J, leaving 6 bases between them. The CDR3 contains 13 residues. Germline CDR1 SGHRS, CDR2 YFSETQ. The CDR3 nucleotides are TGCGCCAGCAGTAAACACTCTGGAAACACCATATATTTT. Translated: CASSKHSGNTIYF.

The CDR3 DNA reads TGTGCCAGCAGTGGACAGGAGGACGGGGAGACCCAGTACTTC. It codes for CASSGQEDGETQYF. This sequence joins TRBV2 and TRBJ2-5; D is possibly TRBD1 (6 bases). V lost 4 bases and J 5 bases, leaving 14 bases between the germline ends. Germline V gene sequence: CDR1 SNHLY, CDR2 FYNNEI. This CDR3 comprises 14 residues.

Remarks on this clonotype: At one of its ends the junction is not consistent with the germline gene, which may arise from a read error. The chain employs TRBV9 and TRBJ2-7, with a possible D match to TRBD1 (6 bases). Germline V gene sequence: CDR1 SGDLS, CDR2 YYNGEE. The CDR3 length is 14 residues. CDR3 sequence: CAGSVAHRDYEQYF. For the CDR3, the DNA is TGTGCCGGCAGCGTAGCCCACAGGGACTACGAGCAGTACTTC.

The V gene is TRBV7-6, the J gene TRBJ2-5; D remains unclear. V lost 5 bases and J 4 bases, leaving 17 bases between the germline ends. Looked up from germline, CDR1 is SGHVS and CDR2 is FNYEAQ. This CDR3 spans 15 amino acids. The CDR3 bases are TGTGCCAGCAGCCCCCAAAGCTGGAGTAGAGAGACCCAGTACTTC. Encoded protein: CASSPQSWSRETQYF. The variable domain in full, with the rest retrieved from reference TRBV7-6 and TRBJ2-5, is GAGVSQSPRYKVTKRGQDVALRCDPISGHVSLYWYRQALGQGPEFLTYFNYEAQQDKSGLPNDRFSAERPEGSISTLTIQRTEQRDSAMYRCASSPQSWSRETQYFGPGTRLLVL.

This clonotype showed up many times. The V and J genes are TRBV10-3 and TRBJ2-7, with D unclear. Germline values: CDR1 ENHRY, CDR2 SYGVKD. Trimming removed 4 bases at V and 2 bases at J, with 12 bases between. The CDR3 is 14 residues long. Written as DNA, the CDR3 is TGTGCCATCAGTGCCGAGCTCGAACCCTACGAGCAGTACTTC. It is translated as CAISAELEPYEQYF.

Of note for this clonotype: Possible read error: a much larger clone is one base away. Here the CDR3 DNA reads TGTGCCAGCAGCGTAACAGGGACAAGGCAGCCCCAGCATTTT. Its translation is CASSVTGTRQPQHF. This rearrangement joins TRBV9 to TRBJ1-5, with D possibly TRBD1 on 6 matching bases. The CDR3 has 14 residues. V lost 1 base to trimming and J lost 7 bases, with 12 bases between them. CDR1 is SGDLS and CDR2 is YYNGEE in the germline V gene.

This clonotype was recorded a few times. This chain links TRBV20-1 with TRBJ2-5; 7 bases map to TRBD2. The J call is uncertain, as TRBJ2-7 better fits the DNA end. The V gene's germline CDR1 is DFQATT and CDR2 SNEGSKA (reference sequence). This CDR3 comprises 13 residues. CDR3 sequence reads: CSARDYSSYEQYF. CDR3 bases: TGCAGTGCCAGGGACTACAGCTCCTACGAGCAGTACTTC.

CDR3: CASSSQGQGLDEQYF. CDR3 nucleotides: TGTGCCAGCAGCTCCCAGGGGCAGGGTCTCGACGAGCAGTACTTC. The chain uses TRBV7-9 and TRBJ2-7, with a possible D match to TRBD1 (6 bases). Germline V gene lookup returns CDR1 SEHNR and CDR2 FQNEAQ (reference sequence). The CDR3 sequence is 15 residues long. Trimming removed 4 bases at V and 5 bases at J, with 18 bases between.

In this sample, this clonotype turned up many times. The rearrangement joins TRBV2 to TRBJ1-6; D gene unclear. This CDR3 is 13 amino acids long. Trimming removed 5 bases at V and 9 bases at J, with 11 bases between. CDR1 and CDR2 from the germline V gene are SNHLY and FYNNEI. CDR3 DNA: TGTGCCAGCAGTTCTCTACCTCGTTCACCCCTCCACTTT. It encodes CASSSLPRSPLHF.

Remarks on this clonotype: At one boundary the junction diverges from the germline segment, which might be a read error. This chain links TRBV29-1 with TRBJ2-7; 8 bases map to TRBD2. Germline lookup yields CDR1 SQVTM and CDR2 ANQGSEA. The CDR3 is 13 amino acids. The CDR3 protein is CSVGGLGSHEQYF. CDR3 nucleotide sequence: TGCAGCGTGGGGGGACTAGGCTCCCACGAGCAGTACTTC.

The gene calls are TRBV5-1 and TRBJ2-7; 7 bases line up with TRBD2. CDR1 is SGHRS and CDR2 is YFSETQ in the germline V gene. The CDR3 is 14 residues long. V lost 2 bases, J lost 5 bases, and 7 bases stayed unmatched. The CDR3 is CASSFLGRHDEQYF. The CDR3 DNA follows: TGCGCCAGCAGCTTCCTCGGGAGGCACGACGAGCAGTACTTC.

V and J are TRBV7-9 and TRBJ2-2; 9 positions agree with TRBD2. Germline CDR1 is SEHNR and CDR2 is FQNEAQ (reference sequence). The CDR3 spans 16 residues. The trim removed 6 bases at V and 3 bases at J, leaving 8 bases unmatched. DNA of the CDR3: TGTGCCAGCAGTTATGGGGGACTAGCAGACACCGGGGAGCTGTTTTTT. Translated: CASSYGGLADTGELFF.

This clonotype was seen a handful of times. The CDR3 region is CASSRVAGNTEAFF. The CDR3 region has the DNA TGTGCCAGCAGCCGGGTAGCGGGAAACACTGAAGCTTTCTTT. The chain employs TRBV10-3 and TRBJ1-1; D gene unclear. Germline-derived CDR1 and CDR2 are ENHRY and SYGVKD. Trimming removed 10 bases at V and 2 bases at J, with 17 bases between. The CDR3 totals 14 residues.

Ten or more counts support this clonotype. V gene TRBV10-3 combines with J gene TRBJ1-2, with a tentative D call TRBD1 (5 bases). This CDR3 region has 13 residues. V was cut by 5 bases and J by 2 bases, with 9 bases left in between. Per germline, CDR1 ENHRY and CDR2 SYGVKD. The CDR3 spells CAISQTENYGYTF. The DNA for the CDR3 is TGTGCCATCAGTCAGACAGAAAACTATGGCTACACCTTC.

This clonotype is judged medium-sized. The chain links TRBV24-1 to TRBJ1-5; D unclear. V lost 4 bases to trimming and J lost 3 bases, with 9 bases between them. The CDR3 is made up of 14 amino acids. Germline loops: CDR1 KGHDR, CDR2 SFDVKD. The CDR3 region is CATSDAWANQPQHF. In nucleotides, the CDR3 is TGTGCCACCAGTGACGCCTGGGCCAATCAGCCCCAGCATTTT.

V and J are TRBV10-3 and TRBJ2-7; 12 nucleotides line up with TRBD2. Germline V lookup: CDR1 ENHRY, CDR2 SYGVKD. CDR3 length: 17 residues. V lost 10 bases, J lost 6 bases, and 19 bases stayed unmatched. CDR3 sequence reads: CARTSGRKGLNRCEQYF. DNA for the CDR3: TGTGCCAGAACTAGCGGGAGGAAGGGTTTGAATCGGTGCGAGCAGTACTTC.

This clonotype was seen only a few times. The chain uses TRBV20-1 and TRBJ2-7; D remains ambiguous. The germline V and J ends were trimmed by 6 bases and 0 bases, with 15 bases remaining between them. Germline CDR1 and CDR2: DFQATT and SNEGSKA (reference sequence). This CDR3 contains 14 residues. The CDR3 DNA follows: TGCAGTGCCAACGGGCACACGAGCTCCTACGAGCAGTACTTC. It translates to CSANGHTSSYEQYF.

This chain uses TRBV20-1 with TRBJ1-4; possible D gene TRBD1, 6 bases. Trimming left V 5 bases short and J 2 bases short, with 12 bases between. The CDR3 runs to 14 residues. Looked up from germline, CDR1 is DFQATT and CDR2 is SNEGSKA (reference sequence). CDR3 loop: CSASQGRTNEKLFF. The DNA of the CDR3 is TGCAGTGCTTCACAGGGACGGACTAATGAAAAACTGTTTTTT.